The 2 T cell receptor beta chains below come from one sample, sequenced in a study of blood T cell repertoires in COVID-19. TCRdb's table, derived via immunoSEQ multiplex PCR, lists solely in-frame clones and lacks some. Counted here are 360,000 or so clones, about 90% occurring once; the ten biggest clones make up 2.5% to 3%. Specimen: PBMCs or T cells enriched from blood (not recorded which). The source of these receptors is a woman aged 25 to 45 who had recovered from COVID-19.

The chain employs TRBV5-4 and TRBJ2-7, with 9 bases fitting TRBD2. J gave up 5 bases and V 2 bases, and 8 bases lay outside the gene matches. Germline V lookup: CDR1 SGHNT, CDR2 YYREEE (reference sequence). CDR3 length: 15 residues. The CDR3 protein is CASSFGTSSSNEQYF. CDR3 DNA sequence: TGTGCCAGCAGCTTCGGGACTAGCTCTTCCAACGAGCAGTACTTC.

The J gene is TRBJ1-2, the V gene TRBV6-6; 7 bases line up with TRBD1. The CDR3 spans 14 residues. After removal of 7 bases from V and 3 bases from J, the junction contained 8 bases not matched to a gene. CDR1 and CDR2 from the germline V gene are MNHNY and SVGAGI (reference sequence). CDR3 DNA: TGTGCCAGCATCCTGGACAGGCAAGACTATGGCTACACCTTC. This sequence encodes CASILDRQDYGYTF.